This T cell receptor (beta chain) was identified during a study of blood T cell repertoires in COVID-19 (TCRdb year 2020). Context from the whole study: Collaborator samples came from the United States, Italy and Spain and covered acute and convalescent phases of COVID-19. The prospective study material was composed of cDNA or gDNA derived from T cells, B-cell-depleted T cells, or PBMCs. Deeply sampled blood TCRbeta repertoires from subjects exposed to, actively infected with, or recovered from COVID-19 were included in the dataset. The repertoires were made available in a free public database intended to serve as a resource for research on the immune response to SARS-CoV-2. Samples were obtained from the ongoing ImmuneRACE study (first 160 participants) and from about 1,300 subjects provided by 6 global collaborators. The sample metadata nearly always contained a de-identified subject ID, COVID-19 status, age in years and sex. HLA class I and class II types, where available, came from metadata supplied by the sample provider rather than from assay-based typing.

The CDR3 holds 12 amino acids from the cysteine to the phenylalanine. Kept here is only the CDR3 DNA, which spans 36 bases and is read in frame from base 1. Taken from the germline V gene, the CDR1 and CDR2 loops are LGHNA and YNFKEQ. V sheds 0 bases and J sheds 11 bases, leaving 10 bases between their ends. Note on this clone: This clone's antigen is unknown. It has no much larger one-base neighbor in the sample; base qualities were not kept.

TCRbeta CDR3 regions were amplified from genomic DNA using the immunoSEQ Assay, a bias-controlled multiplex PCR. As for how the authors treated the data: Nucleated cell counts per sample were estimated from amplification of reference gene primers within the assay. To quantify the absolute abundance of each unique TCRbeta CDR3 rearrangement, sequence reads were collapsed and filtered. For each sample, productive Simpson clonality was calculated as the square root of Simpson's diversity index across productive rearrangements. Held by TCRdb, this immuneACCESS table contains in-frame sequences only and omits some clones. Under half of the omission traces to an unresolved V gene where checked; the cause of the rest is unknown. V and J calls and clone size come straight from that table; D and trimming were deduced from the DNA. In all, the sample holds under 300,000 clones, and roughly nine tenths of those were seen once. The top ten clonotypes cover 6.2% of the sample.

What the research found in general, with its limitations: The amount of clinical and demographic metadata varied by source and participant and was provided uncurated.

Whole blood was collected in K2EDTA tubes by collaborating institutions according to the institutions' own protocols. For TCRbeta analysis, collaborators shipped samples as frozen whole blood, isolated PBMCs, or DNA extracted from either of those sample types. The clonotype was recovered from a man in his 60s with acute or convalescent COVID-19. The sequenced material came from peripheral blood. The receptor chain draws on TRBV4-2 and TRBJ1-1, with the D gene uncertain. CDR3 sequence: CASSQDRREAFF. The DNA reads TGTGCCAGCAGCCAAGATAGAAGGGAGGCTTTCTTT.